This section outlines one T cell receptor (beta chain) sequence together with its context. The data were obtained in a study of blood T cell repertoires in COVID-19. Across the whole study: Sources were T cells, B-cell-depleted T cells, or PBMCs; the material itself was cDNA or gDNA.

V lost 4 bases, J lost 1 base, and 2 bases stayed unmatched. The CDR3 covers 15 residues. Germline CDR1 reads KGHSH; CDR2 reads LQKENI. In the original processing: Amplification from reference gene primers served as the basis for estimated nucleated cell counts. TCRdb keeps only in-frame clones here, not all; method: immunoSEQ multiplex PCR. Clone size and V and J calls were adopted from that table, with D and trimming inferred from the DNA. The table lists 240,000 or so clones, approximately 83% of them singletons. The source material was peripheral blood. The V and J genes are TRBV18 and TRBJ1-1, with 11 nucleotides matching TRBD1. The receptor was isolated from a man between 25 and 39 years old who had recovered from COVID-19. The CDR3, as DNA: TGTGCCAGCTCACTAGGGACAGGGGGGAACACTGAAGCTTTCTTT. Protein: CASSLGTGGNTEAFF. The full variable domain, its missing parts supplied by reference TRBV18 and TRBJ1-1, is NAGVMQNPRHLVRRRGQEARLRCSPMKGHSHVYWYRQLPEEGLKFMVYLQKENIIDESGMPKERFSAEFPKEGPSILRIQQVVRGDSAAYFCASSLGTGGNTEAFFGQGTRLTVV.